These T cell receptor beta chains were read from a single sample in a study of blood T cell repertoires in COVID-19. Generated by immunoSEQ multiplex PCR, the TCRdb table keeps only in-frame clones and is missing some. Counted here are 55,000 to 75,000 clones, 80% to 85% occurring once; the ten biggest clones make up around 10%. Sequencing was done on a sample of peripheral blood. Every receptor here comes from a man older than 75 with COVID-19, enrolled during active disease. CDR3s include the opening cysteine and the closing phenylalanine or tryptophan. Each record gives: V gene, D gene, J gene, CDR3 protein. The D gene is left open where the match is weak.

TRBV3-1/TRBV3-2	TRBD1	TRBJ2-5	CASSLGTVQETQYF
TRBV19	TRBD1	TRBJ1-2	CASSIPGTGYGYTF
TRBV7-8	TRBD2	TRBJ2-1	CASSLGGSGEGQFF
TRBV10-3	-	TRBJ1-1	CAISDSGNTEAFF
TRBV9	TRBD2	TRBJ2-1	CASSAGLAGYRANEQFF
TRBV5-6	-	TRBJ1-2	CASSWGRGYGYTF
TRBV5-4	-	TRBJ1-1	CASSLAQAGRTEAFF
TRBV9	-	TRBJ1-1	CASSAGVGVNTEAFF
TRBV28	TRBD1	TRBJ2-3	CASSLWDRGPDTQYF
TRBV18	-	TRBJ2-5	CASSREYQETQYF
TRBV7-8	-	TRBJ1-1	CASSPRIGAEAFF
TRBV5-1	-	TRBJ2-3	CASSLERVTQYF
TRBV19	TRBD1	TRBJ2-5	CASSVGQGRETQYF
TRBV29-1	-	TRBJ1-1	CSVEGRMNTEAFF
TRBV24-1	TRBD1	TRBJ2-3	CATSDSGTAGDTQYF
TRBV5-1	TRBD2	TRBJ2-3	CASSTGLAGGSTAAQYF
TRBV7-9	TRBD1	TRBJ1-1	CASSPRTGNPEAFF
TRBV5-5	-	TRBJ1-6	CASSPGGSSYNSPLHF
TRBV30	-	TRBJ1-3	CAWSPLTSVSGNTIYF
TRBV5-1	-	TRBJ2-5	CASSSFPGVPSQETQYF
TRBV5-1	-	TRBJ1-1	CASLEEANTEAFF
TRBV30	-	TRBJ2-3	CAWSVQGLKGSTQYF
TRBV7-9	-	TRBJ2-6	CASSLAQGPGANVLTF
TRBV7-8	-	TRBJ2-7	CASSPRGDLSWEQYF
TRBV5-6	-	TRBJ1-6	CASSLGRGGSMSPLHF
TRBV7-2	-	TRBJ1-2	CASSLGQDSGYTF
TRBV14	TRBD2	TRBJ2-2	CASRLGTSGLGWNTGELFF
TRBV10-1	-	TRBJ1-2	CASRRVVGVYGYTF
TRBV14	-	TRBJ1-2	CASSLGTLVGYTF
TRBV5-4	-	TRBJ1-6	CASSLDRNSPLHF
TRBV5-1	TRBD1	TRBJ1-4	CASSKDRGGEKLFF